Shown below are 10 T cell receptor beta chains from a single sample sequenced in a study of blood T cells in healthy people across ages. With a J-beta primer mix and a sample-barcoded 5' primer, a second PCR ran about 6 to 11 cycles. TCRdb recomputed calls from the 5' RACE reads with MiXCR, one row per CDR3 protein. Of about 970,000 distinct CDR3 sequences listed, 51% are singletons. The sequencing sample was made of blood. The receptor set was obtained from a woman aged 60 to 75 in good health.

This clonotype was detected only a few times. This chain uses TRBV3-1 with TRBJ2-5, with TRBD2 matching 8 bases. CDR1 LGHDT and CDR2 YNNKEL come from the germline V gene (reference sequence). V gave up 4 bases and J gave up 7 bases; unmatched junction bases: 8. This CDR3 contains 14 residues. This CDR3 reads CASSPTSGGGTQYF. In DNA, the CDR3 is TGTGCCAGCAGCCCCACTAGCGGAGGGGGGACCCAGTACTTC.

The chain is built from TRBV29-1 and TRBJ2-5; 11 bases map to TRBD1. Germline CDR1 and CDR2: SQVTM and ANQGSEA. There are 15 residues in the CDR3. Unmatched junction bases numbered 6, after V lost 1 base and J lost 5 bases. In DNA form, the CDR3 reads TGCAGCGTTGAAGGACGGACAGGGGGCCGGGAGACCCAGTACTTC. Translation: CSVEGRTGGRETQYF.

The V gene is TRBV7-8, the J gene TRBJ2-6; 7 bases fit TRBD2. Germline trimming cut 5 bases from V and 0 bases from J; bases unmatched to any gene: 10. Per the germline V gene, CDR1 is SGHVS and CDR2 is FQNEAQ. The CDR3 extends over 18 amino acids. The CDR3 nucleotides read TGTGCCAGCAGCCAGTCGGGACTATTGGACTCTGGGGCCAACGTCCTGACTTTC. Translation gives CASSQSGLLDSGANVLTF.

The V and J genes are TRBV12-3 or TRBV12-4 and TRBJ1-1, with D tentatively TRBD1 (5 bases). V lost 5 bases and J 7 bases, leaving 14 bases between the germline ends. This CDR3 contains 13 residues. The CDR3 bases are TGTGCCAGCAGTAAAGACAGTACCTTTGAAGCTTTCTTT. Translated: CASSKDSTFEAFF.

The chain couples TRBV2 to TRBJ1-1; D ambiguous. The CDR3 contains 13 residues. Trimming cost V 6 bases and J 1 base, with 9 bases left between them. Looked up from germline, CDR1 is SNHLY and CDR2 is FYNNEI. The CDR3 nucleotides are TGTGCCAGCAGCTTCGGGGAGAACACTGAAGCTTTCTTT. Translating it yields CASSFGENTEAFF.

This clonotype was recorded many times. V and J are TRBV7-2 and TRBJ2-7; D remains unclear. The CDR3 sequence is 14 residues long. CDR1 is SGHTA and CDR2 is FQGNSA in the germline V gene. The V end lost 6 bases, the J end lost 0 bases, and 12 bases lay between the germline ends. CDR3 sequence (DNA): TGTGCCAGCAGTTCCCGTGGGGTCTCCTACGAGCAGTACTTC. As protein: CASSSRGVSYEQYF.

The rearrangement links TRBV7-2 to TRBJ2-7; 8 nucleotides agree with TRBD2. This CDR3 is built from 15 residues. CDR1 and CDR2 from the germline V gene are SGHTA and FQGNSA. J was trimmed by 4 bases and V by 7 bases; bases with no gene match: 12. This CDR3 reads CASNLAPGLGYEQYF. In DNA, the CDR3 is TGTGCCAGCAACTTGGCCCCGGGACTAGGGTACGAGCAGTACTTC.

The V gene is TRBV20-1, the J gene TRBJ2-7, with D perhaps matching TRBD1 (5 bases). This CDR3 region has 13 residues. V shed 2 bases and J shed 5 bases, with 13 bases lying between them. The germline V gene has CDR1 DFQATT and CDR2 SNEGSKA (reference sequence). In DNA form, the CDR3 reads TGCAGTGCTAGAACGGGCAGGGCGCACGAGCAGTACTTC. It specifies CSARTGRAHEQYF.

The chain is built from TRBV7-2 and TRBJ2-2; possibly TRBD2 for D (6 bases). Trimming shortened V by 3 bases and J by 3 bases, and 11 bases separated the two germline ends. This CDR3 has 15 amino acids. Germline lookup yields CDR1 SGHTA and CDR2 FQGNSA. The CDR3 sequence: CASSFGSVHTGELFF. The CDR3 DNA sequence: TGTGCCAGCAGCTTCGGGAGCGTTCACACCGGGGAGCTGTTTTTT.

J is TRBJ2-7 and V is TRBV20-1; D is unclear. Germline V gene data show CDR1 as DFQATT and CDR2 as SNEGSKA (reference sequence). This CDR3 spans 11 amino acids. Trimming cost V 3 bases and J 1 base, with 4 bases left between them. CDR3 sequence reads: CSASTSYEQYF. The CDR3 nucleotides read TGCAGTGCTAGCACATCCTACGAGCAGTACTTC.